Below, one T cell receptor beta chain is given with its context. This specimen comes from a study of cytomegalovirus exposure and HLA in healthy donors. Libraries were prepared by immunoSEQ multiplex PCR; TCRdb keeps only in-frame clonotypes and omits some of them. The sample contains roughly 60,000 clones, 92% of which appear only once. This CDR3 contains 16 residues. Losses at the gene ends were 3 bases for V and 4 bases for J; bases not matched to a gene: 9. The V gene's germline CDR1 is SGDLS and CDR2 YYNGEE. This TCR came from a woman between 18 and 29 years old in good health and CMV-seronegative. V and J are TRBV9 and TRBJ2-2; 7 bases are a match to TRBD1. The sequenced material came from PBMCs. This chain's CDR3 is CASSGRQGSITGELFF. CDR3 nucleotides: TGTGCCAGCAGCGGGCGACAGGGTTCCATCACCGGGGAGCTGTTTTTT. The complete variable domain, with remaining parts taken from reference TRBV9 and TRBJ2-2, reads DSGVTQTPKHLITATGQRVTLRCSPRSGDLSVYWYQQSLDQGLQFLIQYYNGEERAKGNILERFSAQQFPDLHSELNLSSLELGDSALYFCASSGRQGSITGELFFGEGSRLTVL.